This T cell receptor (beta chain) comes out of a study of CD8+ T cells in alopecia areata (dated by TCRdb to the late 2010s). In the study overall: Treated patients were enrolled in an open-label pilot trial of oral tofacitinib, 5 to 10 mg twice daily, for moderate-to-severe alopecia areata. Human TCRbeta sequencing covered scalp tissue and sorted CD4+ and CD8+ peripheral blood T cells from patchy and totalis/universalis alopecia areata patients and healthy controls. Scalp clonality was compared among normal scalp (n=4), patchy alopecia areata scalp (n=8), and alopecia totalis/universalis scalp (n=8). TCRbeta CDR3 regions were amplified by immunoSEQ multiplex PCR with 35 Vbeta forward and 13 Jbeta reverse primers. In treated patients, disease severity was measured using the SALT score, which gives the percentage of scalp surface area affected. Tofacitinib was administered for 6 to 18 months, and 6 months of follow-up off drug were then conducted to assess delayed response and recurrence. Tofacitinib-treated patients had biopsies at baseline and at 4 and 24 weeks of treatment, with a later scalp biopsy in several patients. To study T cell clonal expansion in alopecia areata, the researchers applied high-throughput TCRbeta sequencing to both the C3H/HeJ mouse model and human patients. RNA came from the PAXgene miRNA kit for fixed scalp, the miRNeasy kit for PBMCs, and the RNeasy kit for mouse skin. Paper-wide results and their limitations: Compared with mice, TCR sequences shared between patients were less clear, possibly partly because of HLA diversity across the patient population. Unlike mouse skin, where gammadelta T cells dominate, normal human skin contains resident alphabeta T cells that get sequenced too, which complicates analysis of the scalp TCR repertoire. Higher clonality and more expanded CD8+ clones were observed in lesional scalp than in normal scalp, particularly in alopecia totalis/universalis, a finding suggestive of antigenic drive. The treated cohort was small, with a single nonresponder, so links between baseline CD8+ expansion and response need larger studies. During tofacitinib treatment, many expanded lesional clones remained in scalp and blood, and this persistence may partly explain relapse after treatment is stopped. Scalp clonality and the number of expanded CD8+ clones among the top 100 scalp clones were significantly decreased by tofacitinib.

Comments on this clone: Its target antigen remains unknown. Base-call qualities are not available, and no considerably larger clone is one nucleotide away. Different DNA sequences within this sample yield the same CDR3.

The treatment or condition label, read with the paper, signifies: oral pan-JAK inhibitor, 5-10 mg twice daily. Peripheral blood and lesional scalp punch biopsies were obtained from patients with alopecia areata. PBMCs were isolated by density centrifugation and stained for CD3, CD4 and CD8, after which CD4+ and CD8+ T cells were sorted on a FACSAria. The library was built by means of the immunoSEQ multiplex PCR assay. For TCR sequencing, RNA was extracted from every sample and reverse transcribed into cDNA to serve as template. First-strand cDNA was synthesized using SuperScript III with a 2:1 mix of oligo-dT and random hexamers. Amplification bias was assessed with a synthetic immune receptor repertoire, and residual bias was removed computationally. Processing in the source paper ran as follows. Raw reads were preprocessed to remove errors, and CDR3 was defined according to IMGT conventions as the region from the conserved cysteine to phenylalanine. Clonality was computed as 1 minus the Shannon entropy, with the entropy normalized by log2 of the number of productive unique TCRs. CD4 or CD8 identity of scalp clones was inferred by cross-referencing scalp TCRbeta sequences with sorted blood CD4 and CD8 repertoires. This immuneACCESS table, as held by TCRdb, lists in-frame sequences with V and J called but not all clones. Of the missing ones, under half trace to an unresolved V gene in checked studies; the others have no known cause. V and J calls and clone size are those listed in that table; D and trimming were worked out from the DNA. Across this sample there are roughly 200,000 clones, with 43% seen only once. Roughly 2.6% of the sample rests with the top ten.

Taken from the germline V gene (reference sequence), the CDR1 and CDR2 loops are DFQATT and SNEGSKA. The CDR3 measures 10 amino acids from cysteine to phenylalanine. Only the CDR3 DNA stays, 30 bases, in frame from base 1. The sequenced sample was CD4+ T cells sorted from blood, obtained at approximately week 36, from a patient treated with tofacitinib. The TCR comes from a human donor with alopecia areata. The receptor chain draws on TRBV20-1 and TRBJ1-1; perhaps TRBD1 is the D gene, with 5 bases matching. The DNA sequence reads TGCAGGGGGGTAGGCACTGAAGCTTTCTTT. Its protein product is CRGVGTEAFF.